This T cell receptor beta chain stems from a study of T-cell memory formation after mild COVID-19. This clonotype has only a few counts. Its antigen is unknown. Study observations and caveats: Later expanders leaned CD4+, whereas day 15 to 85 contracting clones were balanced CD4/CD8. Mostly located in CM and EM were contracting CD4+ clones, with contracting CD8+ clones located in EMRA. Pre-infection memory held some responding clones, suggesting pre-existing cross-reactive T cells responded.

TCRdb called the 5' RACE reads again in MiXCR, with one record for every CDR3 protein. The repertoire holds hundreds of thousands of distinct CDR3 sequences, around 17% seen once, with 20% to 25% in the top ten. This CDR3 has 18 residues. Germline lookup yields CDR1 SGHRS and CDR2 YFSETQ. Germline trimming cut 3 bases from V and 7 bases from J; bases unmatched to any gene: 18. The V call is TRBV5-1, the J call TRBJ1-1, with 10 bases matching TRBD1. This TCR came from a man younger than 30 who had mild COVID-19 (a few samples of this study predate the infection). Cell type and time point are not known. Sequenced sample: PBMCs or a T cell subset sorted from them (not recorded which). The CDR3 here is CASSWGSGTGAIVDEAFF. In DNA, the CDR3 is TGCGCCAGCAGCTGGGGGAGTGGGACAGGGGCCATCGTCGATGAAGCTTTCTTT.